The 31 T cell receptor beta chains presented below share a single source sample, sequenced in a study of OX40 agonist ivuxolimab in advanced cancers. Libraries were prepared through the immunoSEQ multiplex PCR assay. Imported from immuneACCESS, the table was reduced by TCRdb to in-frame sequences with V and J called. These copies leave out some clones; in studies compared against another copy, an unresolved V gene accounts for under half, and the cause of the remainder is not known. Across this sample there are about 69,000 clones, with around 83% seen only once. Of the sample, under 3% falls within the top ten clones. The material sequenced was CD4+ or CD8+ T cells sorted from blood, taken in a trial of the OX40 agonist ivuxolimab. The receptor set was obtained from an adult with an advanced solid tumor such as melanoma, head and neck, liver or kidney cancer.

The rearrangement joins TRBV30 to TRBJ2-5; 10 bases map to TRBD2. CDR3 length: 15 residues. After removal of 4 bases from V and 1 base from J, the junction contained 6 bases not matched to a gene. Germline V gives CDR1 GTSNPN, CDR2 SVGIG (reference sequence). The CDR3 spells CAWTRSGRAQETQYF. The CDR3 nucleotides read TGTGCCTGGACGAGAAGCGGGAGGGCCCAAGAGACCCAGTACTTC.

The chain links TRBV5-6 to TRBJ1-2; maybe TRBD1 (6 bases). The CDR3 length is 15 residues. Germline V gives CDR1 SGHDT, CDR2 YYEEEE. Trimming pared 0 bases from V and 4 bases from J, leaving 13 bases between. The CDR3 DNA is TGTGCCAGCAGCTTGGGTTGGGGGCGAGGCTATGGCTACACCTTC. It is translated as CASSLGWGRGYGYTF. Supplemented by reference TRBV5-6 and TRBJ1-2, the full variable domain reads DAGVTQSPTHLIKTRGQQVTLRCSPKSGHDTVSWYQQALGQGPQFIFQYYEEEERQRGNFPDRFSGHQFPNYSSELNVNALLLGDSALYLCASSLGWGRGYGYTFGSGTRLTVV.

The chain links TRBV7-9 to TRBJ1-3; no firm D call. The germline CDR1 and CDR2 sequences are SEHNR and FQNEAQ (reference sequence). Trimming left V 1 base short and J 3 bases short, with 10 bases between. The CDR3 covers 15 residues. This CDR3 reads CASSLGDNGGNTIYF. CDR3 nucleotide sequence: TGTGCCAGCAGCTTAGGAGATAACGGTGGAAACACCATATATTTT. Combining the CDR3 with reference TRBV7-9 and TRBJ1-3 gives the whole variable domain DTGVSQNPRHKITKRGQNVTFRCDPISEHNRLYWYRQTLGQGPEFLTYFQNEAQLEKSRLLSDRFSAERPKGSFSTLEIQRTEQGDSAMYLCASSLGDNGGNTIYFGEGSWLTVV.

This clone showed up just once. CDR3 in amino acids: CATSTRGASGFYNEQFF. CDR3 DNA: TGTGCCACCAGCACCAGAGGGGCTAGCGGGTTCTACAATGAGCAGTTCTTC. This chain uses TRBV15 with TRBJ2-1; TRBD2 aligns across 8 bases. V shed 4 bases and J 3 bases; nucleotides not matched to a gene: 11. The CDR3 sequence is 17 residues long. Germline V gives CDR1 LNHNV, CDR2 YYDKDF (reference sequence).

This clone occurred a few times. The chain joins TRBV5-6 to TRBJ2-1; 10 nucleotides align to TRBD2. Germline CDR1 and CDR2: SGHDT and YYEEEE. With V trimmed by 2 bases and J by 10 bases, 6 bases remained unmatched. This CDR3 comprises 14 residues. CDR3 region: CASSFQGLAMEQFF. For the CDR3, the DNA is TGTGCCAGCAGCTTCCAGGGACTAGCGATGGAGCAGTTCTTC.

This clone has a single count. CDR3 loop: CASSQETRYEQYF. The CDR3 nucleotides are TGTGCCAGCAGCCAAGAGACCCGCTACGAGCAGTACTTC. The rearrangement uses TRBV4-2 and TRBJ2-5; the D is unclear. TRBJ2-7 matches the DNA end more closely, so the J call is doubtful. The CDR3 is 13 amino acids. Germline CDR1 reads LGHNA; CDR2 reads YNFKEQ.

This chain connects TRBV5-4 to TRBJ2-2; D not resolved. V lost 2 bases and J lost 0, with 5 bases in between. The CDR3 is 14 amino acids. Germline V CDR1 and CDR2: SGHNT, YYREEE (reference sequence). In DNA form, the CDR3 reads TGTGCCAGCAGCTTTCGGGCGAACACCGGGGAGCTGTTTTTT. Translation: CASSFRANTGELFF.

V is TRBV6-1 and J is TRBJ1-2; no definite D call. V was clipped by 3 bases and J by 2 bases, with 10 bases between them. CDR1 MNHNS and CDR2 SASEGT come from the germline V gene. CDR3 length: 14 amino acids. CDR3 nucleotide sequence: TGTGCCAGCAGTGAGGGTCTAACCAACTATGGCTACACCTTC. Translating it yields CASSEGLTNYGYTF.

The CDR3, as DNA: TGTGCCAGTAGTATAGAGGTGGCTGGCTACAATGAGCAGTTCTTC. Translation gives CASSIEVAGYNEQFF. This rearrangement joins TRBV19 to TRBJ2-1; D remains unclear. The CDR3 runs 15 residues. Germline CDR1 is LNHDA and CDR2 is SQIVND (reference sequence). Trimming took 0 bases from V and 3 from J, leaving 9 bases between them.

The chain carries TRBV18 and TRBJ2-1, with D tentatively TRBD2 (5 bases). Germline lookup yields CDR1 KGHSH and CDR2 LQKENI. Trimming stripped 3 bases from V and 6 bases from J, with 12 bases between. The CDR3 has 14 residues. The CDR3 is CASSPREGFNEQFF. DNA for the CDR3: TGTGCCAGCTCACCTCGTGAGGGTTTCAATGAGCAGTTCTTC.

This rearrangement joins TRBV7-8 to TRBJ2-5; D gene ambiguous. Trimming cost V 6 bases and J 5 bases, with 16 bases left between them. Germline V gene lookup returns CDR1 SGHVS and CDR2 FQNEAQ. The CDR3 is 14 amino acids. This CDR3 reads CASRVGPGLETQYF. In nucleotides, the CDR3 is TGTGCCAGCAGGGTCGGACCTGGTTTGGAGACCCAGTACTTC.

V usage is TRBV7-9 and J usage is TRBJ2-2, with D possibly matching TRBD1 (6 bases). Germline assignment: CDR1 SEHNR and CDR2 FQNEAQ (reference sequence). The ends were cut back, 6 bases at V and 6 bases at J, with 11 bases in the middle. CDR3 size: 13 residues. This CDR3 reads CASRQTGSGELFF. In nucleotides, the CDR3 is TGTGCCAGCAGGCAAACAGGGTCCGGGGAGCTGTTTTTT.

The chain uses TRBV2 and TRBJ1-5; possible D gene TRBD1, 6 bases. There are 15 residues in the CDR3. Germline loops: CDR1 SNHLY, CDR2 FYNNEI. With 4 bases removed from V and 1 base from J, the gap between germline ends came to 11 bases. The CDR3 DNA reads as TGTGCCAGCAGTGCCCAGGGGCACAGCAATCAGCCCCAGCATTTT. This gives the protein CASSAQGHSNQPQHF.

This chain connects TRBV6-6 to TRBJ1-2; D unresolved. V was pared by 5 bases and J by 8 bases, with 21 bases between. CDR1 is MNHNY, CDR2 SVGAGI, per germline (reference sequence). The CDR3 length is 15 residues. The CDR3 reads CASSQGSAGLGGYTF. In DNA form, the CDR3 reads TGTGCCAGCAGTCAAGGGTCGGCGGGCCTCGGAGGCTACACCTTC.

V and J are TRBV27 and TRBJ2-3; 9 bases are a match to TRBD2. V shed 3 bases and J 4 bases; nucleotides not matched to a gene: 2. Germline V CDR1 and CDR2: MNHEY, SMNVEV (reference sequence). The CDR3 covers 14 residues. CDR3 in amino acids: CASSLGLAPDTQYF. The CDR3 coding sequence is TGTGCCAGCAGTTTGGGACTAGCCCCAGATACGCAGTATTTT.

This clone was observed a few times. The CDR3: CASRFSGTSVEFF. The DNA for the CDR3 is TGTGCCAGCAGATTCTCCGGGACTAGCGTAGAATTCTTC. The chain uses TRBV27 and TRBJ2-1; 10 bases map to TRBD2. Germline V gene lookup returns CDR1 MNHEY and CDR2 SMNVEV (reference sequence). With 6 bases clipped from V and 16 bases from J, the junction kept 12 bases outside the gene matches. The CDR3 extends over 13 amino acids.

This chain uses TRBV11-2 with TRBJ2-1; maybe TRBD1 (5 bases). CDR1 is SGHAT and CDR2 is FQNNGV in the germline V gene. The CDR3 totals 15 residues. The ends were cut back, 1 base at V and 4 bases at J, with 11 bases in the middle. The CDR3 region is CASSLGAGRYNEQFF. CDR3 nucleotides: TGTGCCAGCAGCTTAGGTGCAGGGCGTTACAATGAGCAGTTCTTC.

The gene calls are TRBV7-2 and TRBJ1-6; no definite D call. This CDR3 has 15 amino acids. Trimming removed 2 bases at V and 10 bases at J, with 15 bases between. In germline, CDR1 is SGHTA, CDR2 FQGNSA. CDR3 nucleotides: TGTGCCAGCAGCTTAAGCACAATCCTGTACTCACCCCTCCACTTT. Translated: CASSLSTILYSPLHF.

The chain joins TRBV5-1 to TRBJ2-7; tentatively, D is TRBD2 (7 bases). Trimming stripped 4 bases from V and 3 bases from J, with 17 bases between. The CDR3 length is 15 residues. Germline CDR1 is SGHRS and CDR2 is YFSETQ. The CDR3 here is CASSPLGGGYYEQYF. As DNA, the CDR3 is TGCGCCAGCAGCCCCTTGGGGGGGGGCTACTACGAGCAGTACTTC.

The CDR3 bases are TGTGCCAGCAGTCCCCAGGGTCTAACTAATGAAAAACTGTTTTTT. The encoded protein is CASSPQGLTNEKLFF. The chain employs TRBV27 and TRBJ1-4; D possibly corresponds to TRBD1 (5 bases). Germline V gene sequence: CDR1 MNHEY, CDR2 SMNVEV (reference sequence). V was shortened by 5 bases and J by 1 base, with 11 bases between the two germline ends. The CDR3 length is 15 residues.

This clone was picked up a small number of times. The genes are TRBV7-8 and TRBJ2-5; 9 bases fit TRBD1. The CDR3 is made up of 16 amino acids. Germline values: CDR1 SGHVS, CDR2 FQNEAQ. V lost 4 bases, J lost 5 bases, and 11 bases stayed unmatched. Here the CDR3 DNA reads TGTGCCAGCAGCTCAACGCGGGACAGGGAATCGGAGACCCAGTACTTC. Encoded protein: CASSSTRDRESETQYF.

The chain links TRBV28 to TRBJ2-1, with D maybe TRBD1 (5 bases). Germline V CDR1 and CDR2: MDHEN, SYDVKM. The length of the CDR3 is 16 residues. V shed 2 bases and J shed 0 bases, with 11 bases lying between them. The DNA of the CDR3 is TGTGCCAGCAGTTTAACCCAGGGAAACTCCTACAATGAGCAGTTCTTC. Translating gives CASSLTQGNSYNEQFF.

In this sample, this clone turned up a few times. The CDR3 spells CASSPGKRYTEAFF. For the CDR3, the DNA is TGTGCCAGTAGTCCGGGGAAGAGGTACACTGAAGCTTTCTTT. The V call is TRBV19, the J call TRBJ1-1; D is ambiguous. The CDR3 totals 14 residues. Trimming removed 5 bases at V and 3 bases at J, with 13 bases between. CDR1 is LNHDA, CDR2 SQIVND, per germline (reference sequence). The complete variable domain, with remaining parts taken from reference TRBV19 and TRBJ1-1, reads DGGITQSPKYLFRKEGQNVTLSCEQNLNHDAMYWYRQDPGQGLRLIYYSQIVNDFQKGDIAEGYSVSREKKESFPLTVTSAQKNPTAFYLCASSPGKRYTEAFFGQGTRLTVV.

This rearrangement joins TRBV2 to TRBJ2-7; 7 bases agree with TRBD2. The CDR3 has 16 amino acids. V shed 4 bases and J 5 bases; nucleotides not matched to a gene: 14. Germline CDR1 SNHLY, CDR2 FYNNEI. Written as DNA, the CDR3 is TGTGCCAGCAGTGTGGAAAGGGCGGGAGCTCACGACGAGCAGTACTTC. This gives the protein CASSVERAGAHDEQYF.

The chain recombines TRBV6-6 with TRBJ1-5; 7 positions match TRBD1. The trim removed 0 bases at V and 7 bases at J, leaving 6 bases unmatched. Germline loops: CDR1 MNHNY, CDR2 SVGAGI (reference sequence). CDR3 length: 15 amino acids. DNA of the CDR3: TGTGCCAGCAGTTACTCGGGAGGGGGCAGGCAGCCCCAGCATTTT. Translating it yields CASSYSGGGRQPQHF.

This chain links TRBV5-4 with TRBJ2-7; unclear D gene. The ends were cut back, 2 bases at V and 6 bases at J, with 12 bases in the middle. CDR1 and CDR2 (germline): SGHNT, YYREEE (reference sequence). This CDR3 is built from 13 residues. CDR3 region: CASSFSDGFEQYF. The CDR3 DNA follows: TGTGCCAGCAGCTTTTCGGACGGCTTCGAGCAGTACTTC.

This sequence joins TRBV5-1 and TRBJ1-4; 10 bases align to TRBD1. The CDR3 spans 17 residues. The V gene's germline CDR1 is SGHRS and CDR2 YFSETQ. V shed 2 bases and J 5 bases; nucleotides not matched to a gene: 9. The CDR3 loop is CASSFGQGGTRNEKLFF. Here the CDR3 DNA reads TGCGCCAGCAGCTTCGGACAGGGGGGGACGCGAAATGAAAAACTGTTTTTT.

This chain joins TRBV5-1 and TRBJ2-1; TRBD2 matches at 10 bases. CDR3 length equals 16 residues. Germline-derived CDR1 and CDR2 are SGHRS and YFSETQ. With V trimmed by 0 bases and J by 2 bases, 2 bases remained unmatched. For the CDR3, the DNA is TGCGCCAGCAGCTTGGGACTAGCGGGCGCCTACAATGAGCAGTTCTTC. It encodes CASSLGLAGAYNEQFF.

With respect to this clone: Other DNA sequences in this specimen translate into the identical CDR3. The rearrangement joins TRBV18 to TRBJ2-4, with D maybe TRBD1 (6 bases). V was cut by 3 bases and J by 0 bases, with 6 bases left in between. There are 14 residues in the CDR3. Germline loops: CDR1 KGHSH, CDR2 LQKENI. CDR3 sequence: CASSPTGAKNIQYF. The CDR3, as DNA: TGTGCCAGCTCACCGACAGGAGCCAAAAACATTCAGTACTTC.

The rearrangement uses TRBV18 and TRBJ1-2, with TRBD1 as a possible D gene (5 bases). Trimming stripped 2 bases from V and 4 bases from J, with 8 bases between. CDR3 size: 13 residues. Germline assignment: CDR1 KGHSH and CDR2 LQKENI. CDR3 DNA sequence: TGTGCCAGCTCACCAGGGGCAGTCTATGGCTACACCTTC. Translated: CASSPGAVYGYTF. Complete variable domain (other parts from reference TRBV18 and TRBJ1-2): NAGVMQNPRHLVRRRGQEARLRCSPMKGHSHVYWYRQLPEEGLKFMVYLQKENIIDESGMPKERFSAEFPKEGPSILRIQQVVRGDSAAYFCASSPGAVYGYTFGSGTRLTVV.

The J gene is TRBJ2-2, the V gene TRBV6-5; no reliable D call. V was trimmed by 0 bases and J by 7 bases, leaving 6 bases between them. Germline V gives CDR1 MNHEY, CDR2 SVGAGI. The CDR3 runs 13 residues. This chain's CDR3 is CASSYSRYGELFF. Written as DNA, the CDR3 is TGTGCCAGCAGTTACTCGCGTTACGGGGAGCTGTTTTTT.